The clone carrying this T cell receptor beta chain was recorded only once. The assay was immunoSEQ multiplex PCR, and TCRdb's table has in-frame clones only and misses some. The sample comprises some 380,000 clones, 90% of which are singletons, and around 6.3% rests with the top ten. The sample comes from a study of blood T cell repertoires in COVID-19. Sequences were obtained from peripheral blood. This TCR came from a man in his late teens or twenties with active or convalescent COVID-19.

The CDR3 reads CASNWRGTDTQYF. The CDR3 region has the DNA TGTGCCAGCAATTGGCGGGGTACAGATACGCAGTATTTT. The J gene is TRBJ2-3, the V gene TRBV27, with D possibly being TRBD2 (6 bases). Trimming removed 7 bases from V and 3 bases from J, with 11 bases in between. The germline V gene encodes CDR1 MNHEY and CDR2 SMNVEV (reference sequence). The CDR3 length is 13 residues.